The 2 T cell receptor beta chains listed next were all sequenced from one sample in a study of blood T cell repertoires in COVID-19. Here immunoSEQ multiplex PCR was the method, and the copy in TCRdb shows in-frame clones only, minus some. The sample consists of approximately 200,000 clones, approximately 84% of them appearing once. Sequences were obtained from peripheral blood. The source of these receptors is a man aged 40-50 years with active or convalescent COVID-19.

The chain recombines TRBV28 with TRBJ2-2; D ambiguous. This CDR3 region has 17 residues. Germline V lookup: CDR1 MDHEN, CDR2 SYDVKM. Trimming left V 6 bases short and J 0 bases short, with 17 bases between. CDR3 DNA: TGTGCCAGCAGCCCCTGGAGTTTACCGTCGAACACCGGGGAGCTGTTTTTT. This codes for CASSPWSLPSNTGELFF.

CDR3 loop: CASSQVGTGRETQYF. The CDR3 DNA is TGTGCCAGCAGCCAAGTCGGGACAGGGCGGGAGACCCAGTACTTC. This chain links TRBV4-2 with TRBJ2-5, with TRBD1 identical over 9 bases. There are 15 residues in the CDR3. The V gene's germline CDR1 is LGHNA and CDR2 YNFKEQ. Trimming removed 1 base from V and 5 bases from J; junction bases left unmatched: 5.